This T cell receptor (beta chain) was found in a study of shared clonotypes between healthy human individuals. Each sorted subset replicate got 200 ng genomic DNA, about 33,000 genomes. The repertoire was sequenced with immunoSEQ multiplex PCR; TCRdb's copy has only in-frame clones and lacks some. Altogether around 2,000,000 clones are present, about 95% being singletons, with the ten largest covering 0.1% to 0.15%. Germline values: CDR1 SGHDT, CDR2 YYEEEE. This CDR3 spans 13 amino acids. Trimming pared 3 bases from V and 4 bases from J, leaving 5 bases between. The chain carries TRBV5-6 and TRBJ1-6; D is undetermined. This TCR was sampled from a young man in good health. The sample consisted of naive CD4+ T cells sorted from blood. The subset here: CD45RA+ positively selected. Here the CDR3 DNA reads TGTGCCAGCAGCTCACTATATAATTCACCCCTCCACTTT. Encoded protein: CASSSLYNSPLHF.